This paragraph covers one TCR beta chain sequence. The CDR3 covers 11 residues. V was trimmed by 3 bases and J by 4 bases, leaving 5 bases between them. Germline loops: CDR1 SGHKS, CDR2 YYEKEE (reference sequence). This specimen belongs to a study of control samples from healthy donors and cancer patients. The assay was immunoSEQ multiplex PCR, and TCRdb's table has in-frame clones only and misses some. The table shows fewer than 200,000 clones, with 93% occurring only once. The TCR sequence derives from a woman aged 60 to 75 in good health. The gene calls are TRBV5-5 and TRBJ2-7; D uncertain. The sequenced sample was blood. CDR3 nucleotide sequence: TGTGCCAGCAGCTACGATTACGAGCAGTACTTC. It codes for CASSYDYEQYF.